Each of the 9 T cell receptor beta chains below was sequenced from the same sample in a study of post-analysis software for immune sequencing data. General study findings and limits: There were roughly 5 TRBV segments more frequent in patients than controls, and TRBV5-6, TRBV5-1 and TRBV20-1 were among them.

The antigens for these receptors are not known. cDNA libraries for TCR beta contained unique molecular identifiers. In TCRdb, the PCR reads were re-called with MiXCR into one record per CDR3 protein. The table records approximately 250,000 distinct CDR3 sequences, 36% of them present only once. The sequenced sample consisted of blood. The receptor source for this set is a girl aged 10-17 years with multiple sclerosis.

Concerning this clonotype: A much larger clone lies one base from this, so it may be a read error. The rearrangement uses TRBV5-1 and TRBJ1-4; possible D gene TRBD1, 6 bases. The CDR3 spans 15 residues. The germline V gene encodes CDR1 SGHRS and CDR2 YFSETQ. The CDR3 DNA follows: TGCGCCAGCAGGGTCACAGGGATAGGTGATGAAGAACTGTTTTTT. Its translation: CASRVTGIGDEELFF.

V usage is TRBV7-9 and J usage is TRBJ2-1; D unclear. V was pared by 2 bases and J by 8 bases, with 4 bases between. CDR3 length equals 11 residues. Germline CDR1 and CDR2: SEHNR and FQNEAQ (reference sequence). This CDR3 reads CASSLSHEQFF. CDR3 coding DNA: TGTGCCAGCAGCTTATCCCATGAGCAGTTCTTC.

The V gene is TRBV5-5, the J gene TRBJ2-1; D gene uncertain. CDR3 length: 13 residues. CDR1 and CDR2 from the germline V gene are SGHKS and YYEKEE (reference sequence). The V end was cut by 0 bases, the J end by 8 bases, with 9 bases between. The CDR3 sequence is CASSLGGRDEQFF. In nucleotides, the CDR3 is TGTGCCAGCAGCTTGGGTGGTAGGGATGAGCAGTTCTTC.

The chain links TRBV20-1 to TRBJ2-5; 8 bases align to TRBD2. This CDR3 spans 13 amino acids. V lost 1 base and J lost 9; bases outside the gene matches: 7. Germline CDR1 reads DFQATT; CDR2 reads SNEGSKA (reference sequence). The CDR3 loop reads CSARARSGAAQYF. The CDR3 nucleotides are TGCAGTGCTAGAGCTCGTAGCGGGGCGGCCCAGTACTTC.

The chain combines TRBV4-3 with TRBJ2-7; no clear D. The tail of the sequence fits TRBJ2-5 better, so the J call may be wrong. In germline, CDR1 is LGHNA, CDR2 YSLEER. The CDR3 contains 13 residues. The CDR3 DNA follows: TGCGCCAGCAGCCAACGACTCGAGGAGACCCAGTACTTC. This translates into CASSQRLEETQYF.

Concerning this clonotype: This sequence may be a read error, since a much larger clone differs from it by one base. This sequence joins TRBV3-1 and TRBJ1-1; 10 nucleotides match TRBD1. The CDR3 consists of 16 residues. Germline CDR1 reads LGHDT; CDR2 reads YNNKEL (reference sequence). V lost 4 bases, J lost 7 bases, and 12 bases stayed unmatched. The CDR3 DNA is TGTGCCAGCAGCCGAGGACAGGGGGTTGGAGTACGTGAAGCTTTCTTT. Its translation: CASSRGQGVGVREAFF. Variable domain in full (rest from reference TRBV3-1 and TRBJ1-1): DTAVSQTPKYLVTQMGNDKSIKCEQNLGHDTMYWYKQDSKKFLKIMFSYNNKELIINETVPNRFSPKSPDKAHLNLHINSLELGDSAVYFCASSRGQGVGVREAFFGQGTRLTVV.

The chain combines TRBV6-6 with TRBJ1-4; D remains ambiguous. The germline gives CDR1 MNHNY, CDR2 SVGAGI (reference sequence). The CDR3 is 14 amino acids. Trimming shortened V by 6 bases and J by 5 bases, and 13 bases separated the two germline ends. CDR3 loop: CASSQIVGNEKLFF. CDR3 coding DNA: TGTGCCAGCAGCCAGATCGTGGGAAATGAAAAACTGTTTTTT.

Written as DNA, the CDR3 is TGTGCCAGCAGTGGCGGGGGGACGGAGGGCACCGGGGAGCTGTTTTTT. Residues: CASSGGGTEGTGELFF. The chain uses TRBV25-1 and TRBJ2-2; 8 bases match TRBD2. The CDR3 runs 16 residues. Germline values: CDR1 MGHDK, CDR2 SYGVNS. Trimming at V came to 4 bases and at J to 4 bases, leaving 8 bases not matched to a gene.

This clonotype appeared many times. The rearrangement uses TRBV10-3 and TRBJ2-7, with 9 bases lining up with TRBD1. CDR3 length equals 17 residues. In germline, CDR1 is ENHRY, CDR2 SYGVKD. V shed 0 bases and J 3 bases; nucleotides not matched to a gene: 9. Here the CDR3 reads CAISESAGTGKLYEQYF. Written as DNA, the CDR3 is TGTGCCATCAGTGAGTCGGCCGGGACAGGGAAACTCTACGAGCAGTACTTC.